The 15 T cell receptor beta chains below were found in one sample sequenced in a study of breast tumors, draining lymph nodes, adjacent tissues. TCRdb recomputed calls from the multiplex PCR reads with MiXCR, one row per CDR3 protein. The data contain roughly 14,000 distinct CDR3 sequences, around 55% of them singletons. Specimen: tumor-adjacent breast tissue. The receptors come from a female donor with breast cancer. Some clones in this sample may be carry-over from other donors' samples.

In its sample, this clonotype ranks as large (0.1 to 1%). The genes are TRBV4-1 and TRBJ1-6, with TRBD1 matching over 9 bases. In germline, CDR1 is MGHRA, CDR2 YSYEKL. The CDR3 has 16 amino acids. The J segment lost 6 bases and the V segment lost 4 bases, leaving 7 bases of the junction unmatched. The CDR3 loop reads CASSPQLQGANSPLHF. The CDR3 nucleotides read TGCGCCAGCAGCCCCCAATTACAGGGGGCTAATTCACCCCTCCACTTT.

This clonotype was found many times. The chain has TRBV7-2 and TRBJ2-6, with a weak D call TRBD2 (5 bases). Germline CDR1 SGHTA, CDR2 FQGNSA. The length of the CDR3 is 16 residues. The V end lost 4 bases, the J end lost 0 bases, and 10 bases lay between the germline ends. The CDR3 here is CASSWTARSGANVLTF. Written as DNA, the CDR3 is TGTGCCAGCAGCTGGACTGCCCGCTCTGGGGCCAACGTCCTGACTTTC. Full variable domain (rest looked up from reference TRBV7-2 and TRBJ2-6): GAGVSQSPSNKVTEKGKDVELRCDPISGHTALYWYRQSLGQGLEFLIYFQGNSAPDKSGLPSDRFSAERTGGSVSTLTIQRTQQEDSAVYLCASSWTARSGANVLTFGAGSRLTVL.

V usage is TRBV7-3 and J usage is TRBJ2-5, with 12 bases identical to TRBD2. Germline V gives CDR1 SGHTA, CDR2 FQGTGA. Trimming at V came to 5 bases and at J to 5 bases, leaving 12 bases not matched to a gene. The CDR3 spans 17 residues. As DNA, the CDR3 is TGTGCCAGCAGCCCCACTGGACTAGCGGGGAAGTTGGAGACCCAGTACTTC. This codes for CASSPTGLAGKLETQYF.

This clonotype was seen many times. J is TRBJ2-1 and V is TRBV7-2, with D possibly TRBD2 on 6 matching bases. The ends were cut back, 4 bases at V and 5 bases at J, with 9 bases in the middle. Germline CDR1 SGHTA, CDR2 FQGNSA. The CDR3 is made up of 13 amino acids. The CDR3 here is CASSSLADNEQFF. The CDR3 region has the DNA TGTGCCAGCAGCTCCTTAGCGGACAATGAGCAGTTCTTC.

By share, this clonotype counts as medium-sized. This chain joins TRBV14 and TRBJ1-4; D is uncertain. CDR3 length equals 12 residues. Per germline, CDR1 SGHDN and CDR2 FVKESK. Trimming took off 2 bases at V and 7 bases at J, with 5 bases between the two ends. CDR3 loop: CASSQNSEKLFF. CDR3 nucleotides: TGTGCCAGCAGCCAAAACAGTGAAAAACTGTTTTTT. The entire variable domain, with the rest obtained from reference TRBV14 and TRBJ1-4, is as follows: EAGVTQFPSHSVIEKGQTVTLRCDPISGHDNLYWYRRVMGKEIKFLLHFVKESKQDESGMPNNRFLAERTGGTYSTLKVQPAELEDSGVYFCASSQNSEKLFFGSGTQLSVL.

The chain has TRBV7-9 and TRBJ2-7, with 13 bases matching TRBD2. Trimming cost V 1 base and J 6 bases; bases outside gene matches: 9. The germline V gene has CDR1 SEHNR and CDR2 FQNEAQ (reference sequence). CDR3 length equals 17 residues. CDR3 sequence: CASSLGGVGTSGTEQYF. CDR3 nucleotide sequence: TGTGCCAGCAGCTTAGGGGGGGTTGGGACTAGCGGGACCGAGCAGTACTTC.

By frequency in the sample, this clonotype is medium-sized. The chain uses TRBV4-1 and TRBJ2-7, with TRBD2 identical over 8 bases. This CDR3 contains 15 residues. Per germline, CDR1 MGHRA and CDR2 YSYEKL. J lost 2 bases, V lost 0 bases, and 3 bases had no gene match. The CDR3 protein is CASSQEVAGTYEQYF. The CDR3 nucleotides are TGCGCCAGCAGCCAAGAGGTAGCGGGGACCTACGAGCAGTACTTC.

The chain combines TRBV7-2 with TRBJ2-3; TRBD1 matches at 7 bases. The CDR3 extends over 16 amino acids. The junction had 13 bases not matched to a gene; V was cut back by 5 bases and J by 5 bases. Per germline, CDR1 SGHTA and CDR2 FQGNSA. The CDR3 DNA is TGTGCCAGCAGCCTCCGACAGGGTGGGTCGCAAGATACGCAGTATTTT. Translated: CASSLRQGGSQDTQYF.

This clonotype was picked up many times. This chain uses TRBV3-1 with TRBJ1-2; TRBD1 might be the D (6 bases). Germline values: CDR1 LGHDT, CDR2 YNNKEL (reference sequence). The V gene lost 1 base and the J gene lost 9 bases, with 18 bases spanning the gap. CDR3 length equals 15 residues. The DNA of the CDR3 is TGTGCCAGCAGCCAAGCAGCACAGGGAATTTCCCGCTACACCTTC. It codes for CASSQAAQGISRYTF.

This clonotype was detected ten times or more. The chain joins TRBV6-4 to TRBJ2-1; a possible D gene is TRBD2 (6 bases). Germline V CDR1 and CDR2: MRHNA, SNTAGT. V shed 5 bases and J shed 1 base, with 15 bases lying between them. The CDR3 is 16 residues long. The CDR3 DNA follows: TGTGCCAGCAGTCACGAAGGAGGGAAGTCCTACAATGAGCAGTTCTTC. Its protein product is CASSHEGGKSYNEQFF.

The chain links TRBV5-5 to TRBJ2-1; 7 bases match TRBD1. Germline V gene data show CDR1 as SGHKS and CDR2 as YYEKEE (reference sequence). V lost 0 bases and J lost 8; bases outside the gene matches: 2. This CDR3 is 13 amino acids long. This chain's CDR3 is CASSLGQGDEQFF. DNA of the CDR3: TGTGCCAGCAGCTTGGGGCAGGGGGATGAGCAGTTCTTC.

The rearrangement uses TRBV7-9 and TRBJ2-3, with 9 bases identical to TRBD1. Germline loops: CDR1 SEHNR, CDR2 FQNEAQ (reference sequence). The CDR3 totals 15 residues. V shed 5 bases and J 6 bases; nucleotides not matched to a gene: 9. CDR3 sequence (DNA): TGTGCCAGCAGCGTACGGACAGGGGCCGGCGATACGCAGTATTTT. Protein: CASSVRTGAGDTQYF.

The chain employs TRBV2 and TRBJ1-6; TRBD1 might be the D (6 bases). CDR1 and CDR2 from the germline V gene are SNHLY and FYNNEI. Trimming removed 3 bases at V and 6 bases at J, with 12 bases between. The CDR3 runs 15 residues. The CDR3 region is CASSERRQVNSPLHF. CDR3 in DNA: TGTGCCAGCAGTGAGCGAAGACAGGTTAATTCACCCCTCCACTTT. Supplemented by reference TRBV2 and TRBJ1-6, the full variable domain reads EPEVTQTPSHQVTQMGQEVILRCVPISNHLYFYWYRQILGQKVEFLVSFYNNEISEKSEIFDDQFSVERPDGSNFTLKIRSTKLEDSAMYFCASSERRQVNSPLHFGNGTRLTVT.

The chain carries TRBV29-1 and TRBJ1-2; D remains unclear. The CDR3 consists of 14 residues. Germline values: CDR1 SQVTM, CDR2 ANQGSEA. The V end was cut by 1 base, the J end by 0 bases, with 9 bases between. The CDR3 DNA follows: TGCAGCGTTGAAGGAGGCAGGACTAACTATGGCTACACCTTC. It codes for CSVEGGRTNYGYTF.

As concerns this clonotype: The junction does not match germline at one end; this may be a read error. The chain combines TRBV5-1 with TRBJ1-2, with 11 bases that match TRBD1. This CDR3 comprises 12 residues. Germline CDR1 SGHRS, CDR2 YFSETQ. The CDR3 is CASRDRGDGYTF. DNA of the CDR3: TGTGCCAGTAGGGACAGGGGGGATGGCTACACCTTC.